The next 18 T cell receptor beta chains were all read from a single sample in a study of blood T cell repertoires in COVID-19. Generated by immunoSEQ multiplex PCR, the TCRdb table keeps only in-frame clones and is missing some. The repertoire holds about 360,000 clones, approximately 86% seen once, with 7.1% in the top ten. The sequenced material came from peripheral blood. The receptors come from an older woman with COVID-19, enrolled during active disease.

The chain links TRBV5-1 to TRBJ1-2; unclear D gene. The germline gives CDR1 SGHRS, CDR2 YFSETQ. V was clipped by 0 bases and J by 1 base, with 7 bases between them. The CDR3 spans 14 residues. The CDR3: CASSLVENNYGYTF. The CDR3 nucleotides read TGCGCCAGCAGCTTGGTAGAGAATAACTATGGCTACACCTTC.

The V and J genes are TRBV27 and TRBJ1-2, with TRBD1 as a possible D gene (6 bases). The ends were cut back, 5 bases at V and 2 bases at J, with 18 bases in the middle. Germline CDR1 reads MNHEY; CDR2 reads SMNVEV (reference sequence). This CDR3 contains 16 residues. The CDR3 sequence is CASSTKGQKYNYGYTF. The DNA of the CDR3 is TGTGCCAGCAGTACTAAGGGACAAAAATACAACTATGGCTACACCTTC.

This clone turned up a few times. The J gene is TRBJ2-3, the V gene TRBV27; 11 bases are a match to TRBD2. The CDR3 sequence is 16 residues long. Germline CDR1 is MNHEY and CDR2 is SMNVEV (reference sequence). V lost 6 bases, J lost 3 bases, and 8 bases stayed unmatched. The CDR3 loop reads CASRKTSGAWTDTQYF. In DNA form, the CDR3 reads TGTGCCAGCAGAAAGACTAGCGGGGCTTGGACAGATACGCAGTATTTT.

The chain employs TRBV7-2 and TRBJ2-4, with D possibly being TRBD2 (6 bases). The CDR3 has 16 residues. V was cut by 5 bases and J by 0 bases, with 14 bases left in between. Germline CDR1 reads SGHTA; CDR2 reads FQGNSA. The CDR3 sequence is CASSPRDWLAKNIQYF. The CDR3 nucleotides are TGTGCCAGCAGCCCGCGGGACTGGTTAGCCAAAAACATTCAGTACTTC.

This sequence joins TRBV7-6 and TRBJ1-5, with TRBD1 matching 7 bases. The CDR3 is 17 residues long. Germline trimming cut 2 bases from V and 0 bases from J; bases unmatched to any gene: 7. Germline V gene data show CDR1 as SGHVS and CDR2 as FNYEAQ. As DNA, the CDR3 is TGTGCCAGCAGCTTAACAGGGGCTGGCCATAGCAATCAGCCCCAGCATTTT. As protein: CASSLTGAGHSNQPQHF. The whole variable domain, filled in from reference TRBV7-6 and TRBJ1-5, reads GAGVSQSPRYKVTKRGQDVALRCDPISGHVSLYWYRQALGQGPEFLTYFNYEAQQDKSGLPNDRFSAERPEGSISTLTIQRTEQRDSAMYRCASSLTGAGHSNQPQHFGDGTRLSIL.

The rearrangement uses TRBV24-1 and TRBJ2-5; 8 bases match TRBD2. This CDR3 is 14 amino acids long. V was pared by 4 bases and J by 5 bases, with 5 bases of the junction left unmatched. Germline lookup yields CDR1 KGHDR and CDR2 SFDVKD. CDR3 loop: CATSDSGGAETQYF. The CDR3 DNA is TGTGCCACCAGTGACTCCGGGGGGGCGGAGACCCAGTACTTC.

The V and J genes are TRBV5-1 and TRBJ2-6, with D perhaps TRBD2 (5 bases). The CDR3 is 15 amino acids. Germline CDR1 and CDR2: SGHRS and YFSETQ. The V gene lost 4 bases and the J gene lost 2 bases, with 10 bases spanning the gap. CDR3 residues: CASSPREPGANVLTF. The CDR3 DNA reads as TGCGCCAGCAGCCCCCGGGAACCTGGGGCCAACGTCCTGACTTTC.

This chain's CDR3 is CASSFLAATGSEKLFF. CDR3 DNA: TGTGCCAGCAGTTTTCTAGCAGCTACTGGCAGTGAAAAACTGTTTTTT. The V and J genes are TRBV27 and TRBJ1-4, with D unresolved. The CDR3 loop spans 16 amino acids. V gave up 3 bases and J gave up 7 bases, with 18 bases separating them. Germline V gene data show CDR1 as MNHEY and CDR2 as SMNVEV (reference sequence).

The J gene is TRBJ1-1, the V gene TRBV18; 9 bases fit TRBD1. Losses at the gene ends were 3 bases for V and 3 bases for J; bases not matched to a gene: 5. Germline CDR1 reads KGHSH; CDR2 reads LQKENI. The CDR3 runs to 15 residues. Here the CDR3 DNA reads TGTGCCAGCTCACCGCGGACAGGGGTGGACACTGAAGCTTTCTTT. This translates into CASSPRTGVDTEAFF.

The V call is TRBV4-1, the J call TRBJ1-2, with 9 bases fitting TRBD1. Germline V lookup: CDR1 MGHRA, CDR2 YSYEKL. This CDR3 comprises 18 residues. Trimming removed 5 bases from V and 2 bases from J; junction bases left unmatched: 15. The CDR3 here is CASSFFRDRDSPNYGYTF. CDR3 nucleotide sequence: TGCGCCAGCAGCTTCTTCCGGGACAGGGACTCCCCGAACTATGGCTACACCTTC.

The chain employs TRBV27 and TRBJ1-2; 10 bases map to TRBD1. Looked up from germline, CDR1 is MNHEY and CDR2 is SMNVEV (reference sequence). The CDR3 sequence is 15 residues long. The V gene end was trimmed by 6 bases and the J gene end by 0 bases; junction bases not matched to a gene: 4. The CDR3 nucleotides read TGTGCCAGCAGCGGGACAGGGGCTGCTAACTATGGCTACACCTTC. Translation gives CASSGTGAANYGYTF.

The V call is TRBV18, the J call TRBJ2-7; 9 positions agree with TRBD1. This CDR3 has 16 residues. J was trimmed by 7 bases and V by 3 bases; bases with no gene match: 13. CDR1 is KGHSH, CDR2 LQKENI, per germline. The CDR3 loop reads CASSPGTGSPRGEQYF. CDR3 nucleotides: TGTGCCAGCTCACCCGGGACAGGGAGCCCGAGAGGGGAGCAGTACTTC. The full variable domain, in which reference TRBV18 and TRBJ2-7 provide the parts outside the CDR3, is NAGVMQNPRHLVRRRGQEARLRCSPMKGHSHVYWYRQLPEEGLKFMVYLQKENIIDESGMPKERFSAEFPKEGPSILRIQQVVRGDSAAYFCASSPGTGSPRGEQYFGPGTRLTVT.

The chain uses TRBV11-2 and TRBJ1-2, with a weak D call TRBD1 (5 bases). The germline gives CDR1 SGHAT, CDR2 FQNNGV. The CDR3 contains 15 residues. Trimming removed 4 bases at V and 2 bases at J, with 14 bases between. The CDR3 reads CASSSDGHANYGYTF. DNA of the CDR3: TGTGCCAGCAGCTCCGACGGACATGCCAACTATGGCTACACCTTC.

This clone was counted only a few times. The chain couples TRBV18 to TRBJ1-1; D gene ambiguous. Germline CDR1 reads KGHSH; CDR2 reads LQKENI. The CDR3 runs to 14 residues. The germline V and J ends were trimmed by 2 bases and 1 base, with 8 bases remaining between them. CDR3 sequence reads: CASSPVAGNTEAFF. In nucleotides, the CDR3 is TGTGCCAGCTCACCAGTTGCAGGGAACACTGAAGCTTTCTTT.

The chain recombines TRBV6-5 with TRBJ2-5; TRBD2 matches at 10 bases. V shed 6 bases, J shed 2 bases, and the junction held 6 bases outside the gene matches. Germline assignment: CDR1 MNHEY and CDR2 SVGAGI. The CDR3 spans 15 residues. The CDR3 sequence is CASSLGLANQETQYF. The CDR3 DNA reads as TGTGCCAGCAGCCTGGGACTAGCGAATCAAGAGACCCAGTACTTC.

This clone has more than one count but fewer than ten. This chain joins TRBV19 and TRBJ1-2, with TRBD1 as a possible D gene (5 bases). CDR1 is LNHDA, CDR2 SQIVND, per germline (reference sequence). The CDR3 has 12 residues. V lost 6 bases to trimming and J lost 2 bases, with 7 bases between them. The CDR3 coding sequence is TGTGCCAGTAGGGCAGGGAACTATGGCTACACCTTC. This codes for CASRAGNYGYTF.

V is TRBV9 and J is TRBJ2-7; 8 bases fit TRBD2. Germline CDR1 SGDLS, CDR2 YYNGEE. The CDR3 length is 15 residues. Germline trimming cut 0 bases from V and 3 bases from J; bases unmatched to any gene: 5. The CDR3 DNA follows: TGTGCCAGCAGCGTAGAACCCGGGGGGGTCTACGAGCAGTACTTC. Amino acid sequence: CASSVEPGGVYEQYF.

This clone was recorded a few times. The chain is built from TRBV6-1 and TRBJ1-2, with D perhaps matching TRBD1 (5 bases). CDR3 size: 14 residues. Between the trimmed V and J ends, which lost 1 base and 4 bases, there was a span of 10 bases. Germline values: CDR1 MNHNS, CDR2 SASEGT. In DNA form, the CDR3 reads TGTGCCAGCAGTGAAGTAAGGGGTTCCTATGGCTACACCTTC. It codes for CASSEVRGSYGYTF.